Shown below are 8 T cell receptor beta chains from a single sample sequenced in a study of blood T cell repertoires in COVID-19. Repertoires were generated with immunoSEQ multiplex PCR, while TCRdb's copy carries only in-frame clones and drops some. This sample yields about 520,000 clones, of which approximately 85% are seen a single time; approximately 3.2% belongs to the top ten. Material for sequencing was peripheral blood. All receptors derive from a human donor in a cohort sampled during active COVID-19.

The chain recombines TRBV6-5 with TRBJ1-5; 10 bases are shared with TRBD1. The V gene's germline CDR1 is MNHEY and CDR2 SVGAGI. Trimming at V came to 6 bases and at J to 6 bases, leaving 5 bases not matched to a gene. The CDR3 totals 14 residues. The CDR3 is CASSPRDRGQPQHF. Written as DNA, the CDR3 is TGTGCCAGCAGCCCCCGGGACAGGGGTCAGCCCCAGCATTTT.

This sequence joins TRBV18 and TRBJ2-6; D is possibly TRBD2 (6 bases). Germline loops: CDR1 KGHSH, CDR2 LQKENI. Trimming removed 0 bases at V and 1 base at J, with 10 bases between. The CDR3 spans 17 residues. This CDR3 reads CASSPPPGSSGANVLTF. CDR3 DNA: TGTGCCAGCTCACCACCGCCCGGGAGTTCTGGGGCCAACGTCCTGACTTTC.

V gene TRBV7-2 combines with J gene TRBJ2-7, with 11 nucleotides matching TRBD1. There are 16 residues in the CDR3. Germline V lookup: CDR1 SGHTA, CDR2 FQGNSA. The junction had 11 bases not matched to a gene; V was cut back by 3 bases and J by 7 bases. The CDR3 loop reads CASSFSPGTGGLEQYF. The CDR3 DNA reads TGTGCCAGCAGCTTCTCCCCGGGGACAGGGGGGTTGGAGCAGTACTTC.

Turning to this clone: The same CDR3 is also encoded by other DNA sequences in this sample. The CDR3: CASSLGRGSYEQYF. CDR3 sequence (DNA): TGTGCCAGCAGCTTGGGTCGGGGTTCCTACGAGCAGTACTTC. The gene calls are TRBV5-4 and TRBJ2-7, with a tentative D call TRBD2 (5 bases). The CDR3 extends over 14 amino acids. Germline loops: CDR1 SGHNT, CDR2 YYREEE (reference sequence). V was trimmed by 0 bases and J by 1 base, leaving 8 bases between them.

This clone turned up a few times. CDR3 DNA sequence: TGTGCCAGCAGTTTAATGGCCCCGGGACAGGGGGCAGATACGCAGTATTTT. It encodes CASSLMAPGQGADTQYF. This chain connects TRBV27 to TRBJ2-3; 11 bases map to TRBD1. J lost 4 bases, V lost 2 bases, and 8 bases had no gene match. This CDR3 comprises 17 residues. The germline V gene encodes CDR1 MNHEY and CDR2 SMNVEV (reference sequence).

The chain couples TRBV2 to TRBJ2-1, with 8 bases fitting TRBD2. The CDR3 loop spans 15 amino acids. CDR1 is SNHLY, CDR2 FYNNEI, per germline. V shed 6 bases and J 3 bases; nucleotides not matched to a gene: 7. CDR3 bases: TGTGCCAGCAGGGCAGCGGGGGCATACTACAATGAGCAGTTCTTC. It yields the protein CASRAAGAYYNEQFF.

This clone showed up just a few times. The V and J genes are TRBV6-1 and TRBJ2-1; D remains unclear. V dropped 1 base and J dropped 12 bases, with 13 bases sitting between them. Germline V CDR1 and CDR2: MNHNS, SASEGT. This CDR3 comprises 13 residues. The CDR3 protein is CASSEEATYAQFF. CDR3 nucleotides: TGTGCCAGCAGTGAAGAAGCGACTTATGCGCAGTTCTTC.

This sequence joins TRBV27 and TRBJ1-6; D possibly corresponds to TRBD1 (6 bases). The CDR3 spans 16 residues. Trimming left V 5 bases short and J 7 bases short, with 18 bases between. The germline gives CDR1 MNHEY, CDR2 SMNVEV (reference sequence). The CDR3 reads CASSMYSTGINSPLHF. CDR3 sequence (DNA): TGTGCCAGCAGTATGTACTCGACAGGAATCAATTCACCCCTCCACTTT.